This entry lists 22 T cell receptor beta chains sequenced from one sample in a study of T cell responses to AZD1222 COVID-19 vaccine. Here immunoSEQ multiplex PCR was the method, and the copy in TCRdb shows in-frame clones only, minus some. The top ten hold approximately 3.2% of the sample, which has tens of thousands of clones, approximately 90% seen once. This specimen was peripheral blood, taken 28 days after the second AZD1222 dose. Source of these receptors: an adult who received the AZD1222 COVID-19 vaccine.

A single count supports this clone. The genes are TRBV5-5 and TRBJ1-5; D is possibly TRBD1 (5 bases). V gave up 6 bases and J gave up 4 bases, with 14 bases separating them. The CDR3 covers 14 residues. Looked up from germline, CDR1 is SGHKS and CDR2 is YYEKEE (reference sequence). CDR3 in DNA: TGTGCCAGCACCCCAGGGTACGGGAATCAGCCCCAGCATTTT. It specifies CASTPGYGNQPQHF.

This chain joins TRBV7-9 and TRBJ2-2; D is undetermined. The CDR3 totals 12 residues. Trimming pared 3 bases from V and 8 bases from J, leaving 7 bases between. Looked up from germline, CDR1 is SEHNR and CDR2 is FQNEAQ (reference sequence). The DNA of the CDR3 is TGTGCCAGCAGCTTTCAGAAGGGGGAGCTGTTTTTT. Its translation: CASSFQKGELFF.

The gene calls are TRBV6-4 and TRBJ2-1, with D unclear. The CDR3 sequence is 14 residues long. Germline V gene lookup returns CDR1 MRHNA and CDR2 SNTAGT. Trimming stripped 0 bases from V and 6 bases from J, with 9 bases between. The CDR3 spells CASSDSTASNEQFF. CDR3 sequence (DNA): TGTGCCAGCAGTGACTCGACGGCTAGCAATGAGCAGTTCTTC.

The chain uses TRBV6-2 or TRBV6-3 and TRBJ1-4; possibly TRBD1 for D (5 bases). The germline V gene has CDR1 MNHEY and CDR2 SVGEGT. The CDR3 is made up of 15 amino acids. V lost 5 bases and J 8 bases, leaving 18 bases between the germline ends. The CDR3 spells CASSHGGISLEKLFF. DNA of the CDR3: TGTGCCAGCAGTCATGGGGGGATTTCGTTGGAAAAACTGTTTTTT.

The V and J genes are TRBV28 and TRBJ1-4; 8 nucleotides line up with TRBD1. J was trimmed by 4 bases and V by 3 bases; bases with no gene match: 7. CDR3 length: 16 residues. Germline loops: CDR1 MDHEN, CDR2 SYDVKM. This chain's CDR3 is CASSFAGTGFNEKLFF. CDR3 sequence (DNA): TGTGCCAGCAGTTTTGCTGGGACAGGATTTAATGAAAAACTGTTTTTT.

This clone was found once. The chain employs TRBV3-1 (or the pseudogene TRBV3-2) and TRBJ1-1, with D hard to call. CDR3 size: 15 residues. Between the trimmed V and J ends, which lost 3 bases and 1 base, there was a span of 12 bases. Germline V gene sequence: CDR1 LGHDT, CDR2 YNNKEL (reference sequence). The CDR3 DNA follows: TGTGCCAGCAGCCATACGGGCCGAGGGAACACTGAAGCTTTCTTT. Translated: CASSHTGRGNTEAFF.

CDR3 protein: CASRLDSGAYEQYF. The CDR3 coding sequence is TGTGCCAGCAGACTCGACAGCGGGGCCTACGAGCAGTACTTC. The chain recombines TRBV2 with TRBJ2-7; 7 bases match TRBD2. The CDR3 has 14 residues. Germline V gene sequence: CDR1 SNHLY, CDR2 FYNNEI. V dropped 6 bases and J dropped 2; count of bases not matched to a gene: 7. Full variable domain (missing parts from reference TRBV2 and TRBJ2-7): EPEVTQTPSHQVTQMGQEVILRCVPISNHLYFYWYRQILGQKVEFLVSFYNNEISEKSEIFDDQFSVERPDGSNFTLKIRSTKLEDSAMYFCASRLDSGAYEQYFGPGTRLTVT.

V usage is TRBV20-1 and J usage is TRBJ2-3, with D uncertain. In germline, CDR1 is DFQATT, CDR2 SNEGSKA (reference sequence). Trimming pared 1 base from V and 6 bases from J, leaving 5 bases between. This CDR3 has 11 residues. The CDR3 DNA is TGCAGTGCTAGAGTTCTCGATACGCAGTATTTT. It codes for CSARVLDTQYF.

This clone was seen only once. This chain connects TRBV6-5 to TRBJ2-4; 7 nucleotides align to TRBD1. The CDR3 spans 13 residues. Germline CDR1 reads MNHEY; CDR2 reads SVGAGI. J lost 4 bases, V lost 6 bases, and 3 bases had no gene match. CDR3 bases: TGTGCCAGCAGCCAACAGGGGAAAAACATTCAGTACTTC. Amino acid sequence: CASSQQGKNIQYF.

The chain employs TRBV5-4 and TRBJ2-3; D uncertain. The germline V and J ends were trimmed by 6 bases and 3 bases, with 17 bases remaining between them. Germline V gives CDR1 SGHNT, CDR2 YYREEE (reference sequence). CDR3 length: 15 amino acids. The CDR3 region has the DNA TGTGCCAGCACCTCTTCCGACTCTGGAACAGATACGCAGTATTTT. It codes for CASTSSDSGTDTQYF.

The chain has TRBV4-2 and TRBJ1-1; D not certain. V shed 0 bases and J shed 3 bases, with 8 bases lying between them. Germline values: CDR1 LGHNA, CDR2 YNFKEQ. The CDR3 is 14 residues long. CDR3 sequence (DNA): TGTGCCAGCAGCCAAGAATTATTAGACACTGAAGCTTTCTTT. Amino acids: CASSQELLDTEAFF.

This chain connects TRBV5-4 to TRBJ2-7; D is ambiguous. The CDR3 covers 14 residues. Germline CDR1 is SGHNT and CDR2 is YYREEE (reference sequence). Trimming left V 4 bases short and J 0 bases short, with 11 bases between. CDR3 protein: CASSTARSSYEQYF. CDR3 coding DNA: TGTGCCAGCAGCACGGCAAGGAGCTCCTACGAGCAGTACTTC.

The chain combines TRBV10-3 with TRBJ1-6; unclear D gene. The CDR3 loop spans 16 amino acids. Germline values: CDR1 ENHRY, CDR2 SYGVKD. Trimming pared 0 bases from V and 5 bases from J, leaving 11 bases between. CDR3 nucleotides: TGTGCCATCAGTGAGTCGGTTGGGCGGGATAATTCACCCCTCCACTTT. It yields the protein CAISESVGRDNSPLHF.

CDR3 protein: CASSLPGFTEAFF. CDR3 in DNA: TGTGCCAGCAGCTTACCAGGGTTCACTGAAGCTTTCTTT. The chain joins TRBV7-8 to TRBJ1-1; perhaps TRBD1 as D (5 bases). Germline lookup yields CDR1 SGHVS and CDR2 FQNEAQ. V lost 2 bases to trimming and J lost 4 bases, with 8 bases between them. This CDR3 has 13 amino acids.

The rearrangement joins TRBV7-2 to TRBJ1-2; 8 bases are shared with TRBD1. Germline CDR1 reads SGHTA; CDR2 reads FQGNSA. Trimming removed 5 bases from V and 6 bases from J; junction bases left unmatched: 14. This CDR3 is 16 amino acids long. The CDR3 DNA is TGTGCCAGCAGCCCCTACCCCCGGACAGGGCAGAATGGCTACACCTTC. Amino acid sequence: CASSPYPRTGQNGYTF.

This clone was observed a single time. This rearrangement joins TRBV4-2 to TRBJ2-7, with TRBD2 matching 7 bases. The trim removed 4 bases at V and 8 bases at J, leaving 8 bases unmatched. This CDR3 has 13 amino acids. Germline V gene lookup returns CDR1 LGHNA and CDR2 YNFKEQ. For the CDR3, the DNA is TGTGCCAGCAGCCGAGGGACTACTAAACAGCAGTACTTC. Amino acid sequence: CASSRGTTKQQYF.

This chain joins TRBV24-1 and TRBJ1-6; D unclear. The germline CDR1 and CDR2 sequences are KGHDR and SFDVKD. The CDR3 is made up of 15 amino acids. The germline V and J ends were trimmed by 1 base and 10 bases, with 13 bases remaining between them. The DNA for the CDR3 is TGTGCCACCAGTGATTTACCCCAGGATTGGTCACCCCTCCACTTT. Encoded protein: CATSDLPQDWSPLHF.

The chain joins TRBV6-5 to TRBJ2-7, with 9 bases matching TRBD2. Germline V CDR1 and CDR2: MNHEY, SVGAGI. V lost 2 bases to trimming and J lost 2 bases; unmatched junction nucleotides: 1. This CDR3 has 14 residues. CDR3 region: CASSYEREAYEQYF. DNA for the CDR3: TGTGCCAGCAGTTACGAGCGGGAGGCCTACGAGCAGTACTTC.

V usage is TRBV12-3 or TRBV12-4 and J usage is TRBJ1-5; 7 bases agree with TRBD1. V lost 5 bases, J lost 5 bases, and 0 bases stayed unmatched. The CDR3 is 12 residues long. The chain's CDR3 is CASSTGDQPQHF. In DNA form, the CDR3 reads TGTGCCAGCAGTACAGGGGATCAGCCCCAGCATTTT.

CDR3 loop: CASSPRGGNQPQHF. In DNA form, the CDR3 reads TGTGCCAGCAGTCCTCGGGGGGGCAATCAGCCCCAGCATTTT. The chain recombines TRBV6-5 with TRBJ1-5, with TRBD1 as a possible D gene (5 bases). From germline, CDR1 is MNHEY and CDR2 SVGAGI. The length of the CDR3 is 14 residues. The V gene lost 5 bases and the J gene lost 2 bases, with 10 bases spanning the gap.

This chain joins TRBV5-5 and TRBJ2-7, with D possibly TRBD1 on 6 matching bases. The V end was cut by 5 bases, the J end by 12 bases, with 21 bases between. Germline V CDR1 and CDR2: SGHKS, YYEKEE (reference sequence). The CDR3 is 13 amino acids. The CDR3 DNA reads TGTGCCAGCAGTCCTGAGTGGGCAGGCAGGGGGTACTTC. Its protein is CASSPEWAGRGYF.

This clone was detected only a few times. The V gene is TRBV27, the J gene TRBJ2-2; no reliable D call. This CDR3 has 18 amino acids. V shed 0 bases and J shed 0 bases, with 14 bases lying between them. Per germline, CDR1 MNHEY and CDR2 SMNVEV (reference sequence). This chain's CDR3 is CASSLSLRWQSNTGELFF. As DNA, the CDR3 is TGTGCCAGCAGTTTATCCCTGCGCTGGCAGTCGAACACCGGGGAGCTGTTTTTT.